This T cell receptor (beta chain) was found in a study of CD8+ T cells in alopecia areata. Study in general: Tofacitinib administration to treated patients was oral, at 5 to 10 mg twice daily. General study results and limits: A large proportion of expanded lesional clones were detected persisting in scalp and blood during tofacitinib.

Documented treatment: oral pan-JAK inhibitor, 5-10 mg twice daily. Points on this clone: Its target is unknown.

The CDR3 sequence is 11 residues long. V lost 6 bases and J lost 8, with 10 bases in between. Germline values: CDR1 MNHNY, CDR2 SVGAGI (reference sequence). RNA, once extracted, was reverse transcribed into cDNA for use as the sequencing template. Clones were read by immunoSEQ multiplex PCR, and TCRdb kept only the in-frame ones, dropping some. The sample lists approximately 280,000 clones; 58% were seen once. The TCR comes from a human donor with alopecia areata. This chain links TRBV6-6 with TRBJ1-1; no firm D call. This material consisted of CD4+ T cells sorted from blood, taken at week 24, from a patient treated with tofacitinib. CDR3 sequence reads: CASRYGSEAFF. CDR3 bases: TGTGCCAGCAGGTACGGGTCGGAAGCTTTCTTT.